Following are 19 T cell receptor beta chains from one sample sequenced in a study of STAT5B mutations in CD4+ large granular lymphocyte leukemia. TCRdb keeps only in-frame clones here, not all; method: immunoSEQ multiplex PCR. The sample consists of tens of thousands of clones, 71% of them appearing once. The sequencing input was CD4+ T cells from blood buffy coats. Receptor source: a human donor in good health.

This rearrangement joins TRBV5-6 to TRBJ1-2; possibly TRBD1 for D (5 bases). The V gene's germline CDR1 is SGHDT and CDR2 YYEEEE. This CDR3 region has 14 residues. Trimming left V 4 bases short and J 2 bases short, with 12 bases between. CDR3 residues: CASSARGGNYGYTF. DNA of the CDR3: TGTGCCAGCAGCGCCCGGGGCGGAAACTATGGCTACACCTTC.

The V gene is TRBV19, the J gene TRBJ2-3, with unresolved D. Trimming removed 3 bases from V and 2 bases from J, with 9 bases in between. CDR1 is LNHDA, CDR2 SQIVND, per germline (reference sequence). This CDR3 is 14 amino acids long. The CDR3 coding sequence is TGTGCCAGTAGTATCCACATCGCCACAGATACGCAGTATTTT. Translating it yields CASSIHIATDTQYF.

The CDR3 DNA sequence: TGTGCCAGCAGTTTCCATGGGGGACAGGGGACCTATGGCTACACCTTC. Translating it yields CASSFHGGQGTYGYTF. This chain links TRBV27 with TRBJ1-2; 10 bases agree with TRBD1. CDR3 size: 16 residues. CDR1 MNHEY and CDR2 SMNVEV come from the germline V gene (reference sequence). After removal of 3 bases from V and 4 bases from J, the junction contained 8 bases not matched to a gene.

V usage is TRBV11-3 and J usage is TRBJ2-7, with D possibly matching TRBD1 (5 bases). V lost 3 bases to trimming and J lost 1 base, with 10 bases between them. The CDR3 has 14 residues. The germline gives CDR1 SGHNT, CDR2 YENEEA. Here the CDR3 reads CASSLTAISYEQYF. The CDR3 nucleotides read TGTGCCAGCAGCTTGACAGCAATATCCTACGAGCAGTACTTC.

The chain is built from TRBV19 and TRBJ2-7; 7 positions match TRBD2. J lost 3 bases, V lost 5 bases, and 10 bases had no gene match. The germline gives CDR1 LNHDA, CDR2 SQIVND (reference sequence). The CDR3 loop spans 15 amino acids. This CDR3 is CASSPRGGEVYEQYF. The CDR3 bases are TGTGCCAGTAGTCCCCGGGGAGGGGAGGTCTACGAGCAGTACTTC.

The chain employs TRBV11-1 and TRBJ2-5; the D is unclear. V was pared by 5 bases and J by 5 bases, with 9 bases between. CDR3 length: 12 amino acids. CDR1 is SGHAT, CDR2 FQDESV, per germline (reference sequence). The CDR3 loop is CASSPFAETQYF. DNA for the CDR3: TGTGCCAGCAGCCCTTTTGCGGAGACCCAGTACTTC.

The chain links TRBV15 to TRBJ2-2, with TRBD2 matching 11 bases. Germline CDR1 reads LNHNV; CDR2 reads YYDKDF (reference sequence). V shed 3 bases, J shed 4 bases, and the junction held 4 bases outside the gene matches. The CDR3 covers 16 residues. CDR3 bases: TGTGCCACCAGCAGGGAGACTAGCGGGGTCACCGGGGAGCTGTTTTTT. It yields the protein CATSRETSGVTGELFF.

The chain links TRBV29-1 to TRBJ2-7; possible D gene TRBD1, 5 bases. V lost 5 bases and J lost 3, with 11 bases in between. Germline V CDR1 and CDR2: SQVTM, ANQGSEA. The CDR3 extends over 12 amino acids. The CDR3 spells CSVRQGVYEQYF. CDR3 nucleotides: TGCAGCGTTCGGCAGGGCGTCTACGAGCAGTACTTC.

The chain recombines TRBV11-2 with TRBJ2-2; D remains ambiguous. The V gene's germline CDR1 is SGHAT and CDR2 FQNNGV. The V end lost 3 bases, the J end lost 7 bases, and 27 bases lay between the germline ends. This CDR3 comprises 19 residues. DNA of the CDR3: TGTGCCAGCAGCTTGGTTACTGCGCCGCGGATCTCTCCGGGCGGGGAGCTGTTTTTT. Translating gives CASSLVTAPRISPGGELFF. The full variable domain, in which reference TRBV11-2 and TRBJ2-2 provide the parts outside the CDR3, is EAGVAQSPRYKIIEKRQSVAFWCNPISGHATLYWYQQILGQGPKLLIQFQNNGVVDDSQLPKDRFSAERLKGVDSTLKIQPAKLEDSAVYLCASSLVTAPRISPGGELFFGEGSRLTVL.

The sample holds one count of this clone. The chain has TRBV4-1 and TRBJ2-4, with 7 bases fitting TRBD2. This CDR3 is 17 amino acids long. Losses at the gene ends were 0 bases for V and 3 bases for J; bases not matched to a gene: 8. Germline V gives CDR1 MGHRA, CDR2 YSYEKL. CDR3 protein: CASSQDLPSGFKNIQYF. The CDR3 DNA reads TGCGCCAGCAGCCAAGATCTGCCTAGCGGCTTCAAAAACATTCAGTACTTC.

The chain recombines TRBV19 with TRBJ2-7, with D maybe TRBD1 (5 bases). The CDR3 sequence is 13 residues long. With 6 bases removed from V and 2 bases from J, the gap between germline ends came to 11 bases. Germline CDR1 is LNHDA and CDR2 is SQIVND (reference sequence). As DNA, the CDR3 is TGTGCCAGTAGCCCCGGACAAACCTACGAGCAGTACTTC. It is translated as CASSPGQTYEQYF. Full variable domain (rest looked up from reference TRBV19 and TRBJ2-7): DGGITQSPKYLFRKEGQNVTLSCEQNLNHDAMYWYRQDPGQGLRLIYYSQIVNDFQKGDIAEGYSVSREKKESFPLTVTSAQKNPTAFYLCASSPGQTYEQYFGPGTRLTVT.

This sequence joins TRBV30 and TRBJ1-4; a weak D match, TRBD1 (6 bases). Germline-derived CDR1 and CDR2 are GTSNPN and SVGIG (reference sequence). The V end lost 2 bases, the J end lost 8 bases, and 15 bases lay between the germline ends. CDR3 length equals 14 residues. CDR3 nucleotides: TGTGCCTGGAGTCCCCGAAGTAGGGGGGAAAAACTGTTTTTT. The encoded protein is CAWSPRSRGEKLFF.

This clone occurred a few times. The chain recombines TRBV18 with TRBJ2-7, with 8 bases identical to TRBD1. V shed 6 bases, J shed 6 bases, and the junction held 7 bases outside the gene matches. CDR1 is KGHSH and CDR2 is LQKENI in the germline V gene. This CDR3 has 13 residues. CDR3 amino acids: CASSETGVGEQYF. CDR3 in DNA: TGTGCCAGCTCGGAGACAGGGGTTGGCGAGCAGTACTTC.

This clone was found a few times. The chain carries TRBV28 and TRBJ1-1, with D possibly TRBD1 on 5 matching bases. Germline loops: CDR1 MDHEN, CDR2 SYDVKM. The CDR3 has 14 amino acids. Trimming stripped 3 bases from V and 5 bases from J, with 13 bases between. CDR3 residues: CASSFVGGITEAFF. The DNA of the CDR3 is TGTGCCAGCAGTTTTGTCGGGGGGATAACTGAAGCTTTCTTT.

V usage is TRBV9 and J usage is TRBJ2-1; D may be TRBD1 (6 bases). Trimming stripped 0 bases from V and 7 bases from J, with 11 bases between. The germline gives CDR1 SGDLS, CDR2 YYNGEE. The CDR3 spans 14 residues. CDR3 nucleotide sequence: TGTGCCAGCAGCGTAGCGGCCCAGGGGAATGAGCAGTTCTTC. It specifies CASSVAAQGNEQFF.

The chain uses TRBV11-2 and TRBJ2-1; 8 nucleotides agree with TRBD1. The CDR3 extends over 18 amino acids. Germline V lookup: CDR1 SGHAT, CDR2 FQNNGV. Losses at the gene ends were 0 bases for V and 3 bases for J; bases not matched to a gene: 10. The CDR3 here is CASSLEVTGTGGYNEQFF. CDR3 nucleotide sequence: TGTGCCAGCAGCTTAGAGGTGACCGGGACAGGAGGCTACAATGAGCAGTTCTTC. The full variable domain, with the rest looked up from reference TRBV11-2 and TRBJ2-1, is EAGVAQSPRYKIIEKRQSVAFWCNPISGHATLYWYQQILGQGPKLLIQFQNNGVVDDSQLPKDRFSAERLKGVDSTLKIQPAKLEDSAVYLCASSLEVTGTGGYNEQFFGPGTRLTVL.

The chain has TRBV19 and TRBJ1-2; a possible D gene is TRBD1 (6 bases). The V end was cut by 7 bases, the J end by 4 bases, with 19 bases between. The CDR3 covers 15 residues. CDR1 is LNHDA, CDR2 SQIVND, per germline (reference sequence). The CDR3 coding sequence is TGTGCCAGTATCCCTACAGGGTCGGCCGCCTATGGCTACACCTTC. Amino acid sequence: CASIPTGSAAYGYTF.

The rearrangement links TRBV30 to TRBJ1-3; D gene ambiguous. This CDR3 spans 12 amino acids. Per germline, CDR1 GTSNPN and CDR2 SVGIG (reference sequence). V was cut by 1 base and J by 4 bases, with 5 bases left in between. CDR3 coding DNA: TGTGCCTGGAGTGGGGGAGGAAACACCATATATTTT. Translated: CAWSGGGNTIYF.

DNA for the CDR3: TGTGCCAGCAGTGGGGGTCTGCCGACAGATACGCAGTATTTT. This gives the protein CASSGGLPTDTQYF. The rearrangement uses TRBV6-5 and TRBJ2-3; TRBD1 or TRBD2 may be the D gene (5 bases each). Germline CDR1 is MNHEY and CDR2 is SVGAGI. V was trimmed by 5 bases and J by 3 bases, leaving 12 bases between them. This CDR3 region has 14 residues.